These 23 T cell receptor beta chains came from one sample sequenced in a study of lymphopenia after photon versus proton radiotherapy. Clones were read by immunoSEQ multiplex PCR, and TCRdb kept only the in-frame ones, dropping some. The table records about 45,000 clones, roughly 85% of them present only once. Here the sequenced sample was peripheral blood, taken from a patient treated with photon-based radiotherapy. Receptor source: a man in his forties with gastric cancer.

V and J are TRBV7-8 and TRBJ1-3; tentative D call: TRBD1 (6 bases). Germline CDR1 SGHVS, CDR2 FQNEAQ. The CDR3 extends over 15 amino acids. Trimming removed 1 base at V and 4 bases at J, with 11 bases between. The CDR3 DNA reads as TGTGCCAGCAGCTTAGAGGGGGGGCCGGGAAACACCATATATTTT. Its protein product is CASSLEGGPGNTIYF.

This rearrangement joins TRBV11-3 to TRBJ2-2, with D possibly matching TRBD1 (5 bases). The V end was cut by 4 bases, the J end by 1 base, with 10 bases between. Per the germline V gene, CDR1 is SGHNT and CDR2 is YENEEA. The CDR3 has 15 residues. Here the CDR3 reads CASSSAGQNTGELFF. CDR3 DNA: TGTGCCAGCAGCTCTGCCGGACAGAACACCGGGGAGCTGTTTTTT.

The chain joins TRBV5-1 to TRBJ2-2; 10 bases fit TRBD2. Unmatched junction bases numbered 15, after V lost 1 base and J lost 0 bases. The germline gives CDR1 SGHRS, CDR2 YFSETQ. This CDR3 region has 21 residues. The CDR3 DNA reads TGCGCCAGCAGCTTGAAGGGTCCAACCACTAGCGGGGTCGCGAACACCGGGGAGCTGTTTTTT. It yields the protein CASSLKGPTTSGVANTGELFF.

The gene calls are TRBV18 and TRBJ2-7, with D possibly TRBD1 on 5 matching bases. This CDR3 has 13 residues. The V and J ends lost 3 bases and 7 bases respectively, with 13 bases between them. Germline CDR1 KGHSH, CDR2 LQKENI. This CDR3 is CASSPDNLREQYF. The CDR3 DNA reads as TGTGCCAGCTCACCGGACAACCTCCGGGAGCAGTACTTC.

The chain is built from TRBV11-3 and TRBJ2-3; TRBD1 matches 8 bases. The CDR3 consists of 14 residues. With V trimmed by 5 bases and J by 0 bases, 1 base remained unmatched. Germline V lookup: CDR1 SGHNT, CDR2 YENEEA. CDR3 sequence reads: CASSQGASTDTQYF. CDR3 coding DNA: TGTGCCAGCAGCCAGGGGGCTAGCACAGATACGCAGTATTTT.

This clone appeared a single time. This chain connects TRBV7-6 to TRBJ1-5; D may be TRBD1 (6 bases). The germline V gene encodes CDR1 SGHVS and CDR2 FNYEAQ. The CDR3 has 14 residues. Between the trimmed V and J ends, which lost 5 bases and 9 bases, there was a span of 17 bases. The CDR3 nucleotides read TGTGCCAGCAGCCTAGGGCCCCTCAGGGGGCCCCAGCATTTT. Translated, it gives CASSLGPLRGPQHF.

This clone was detected only once. This rearrangement joins TRBV10-3 to TRBJ2-1; the D is unclear. Germline CDR1 ENHRY, CDR2 SYGVKD. The V and J ends lost 0 bases and 3 bases respectively, with 6 bases between them. This CDR3 region has 14 residues. DNA for the CDR3: TGTGCCATCAGTGAGTCAGAGGACTACAATGAGCAGTTCTTC. As protein: CAISESEDYNEQFF.

The table lists this clone with a few counts. The chain links TRBV11-2 to TRBJ1-1; D is perhaps TRBD1 (5 bases). The germline V and J ends were trimmed by 5 bases and 1 base, with 17 bases remaining between them. This CDR3 is built from 16 residues. Germline V lookup: CDR1 SGHAT, CDR2 FQNNGV. CDR3 bases: TGTGCCAGCAGCAAAAGACAGACCATGGCGAACACTGAAGCTTTCTTT. Protein sequence: CASSKRQTMANTEAFF.

The chain has TRBV19 and TRBJ2-3; 9 bases match TRBD1. CDR1 and CDR2 from the germline V gene are LNHDA and SQIVND (reference sequence). V shed 5 bases and J 5 bases; nucleotides not matched to a gene: 8. The CDR3 covers 15 residues. CDR3 amino acids: CASSGTGIYKDTQYF. The DNA of the CDR3 is TGTGCCAGTAGTGGGACAGGGATTTATAAAGATACGCAGTATTTT.

The chain has TRBV19 and TRBJ1-3; 8 nucleotides line up with TRBD1. The V gene end was trimmed by 5 bases and the J gene end by 4 bases; junction bases not matched to a gene: 10. This CDR3 has 16 residues. Germline CDR1 reads LNHDA; CDR2 reads SQIVND (reference sequence). The CDR3 region is CASSQDRALGGNTIYF. Here the CDR3 DNA reads TGTGCCAGTAGTCAGGACAGGGCTTTGGGAGGAAACACCATATATTTT.

The V and J genes are TRBV7-9 and TRBJ2-7; D gene uncertain. Germline-derived CDR1 and CDR2 are SEHNR and FQNEAQ (reference sequence). This CDR3 contains 12 residues. Trimming shortened V by 5 bases and J by 2 bases, and 7 bases separated the two germline ends. CDR3 in DNA: TGTGCCAGCAGCGTGGGGACCTACGAGCAGTACTTC. The encoded protein is CASSVGTYEQYF.

This clone was counted a few times. V usage is TRBV7-6 and J usage is TRBJ1-6; D may be TRBD1 (6 bases). V lost 1 base and J 8 bases, leaving 12 bases between the germline ends. This CDR3 has 15 amino acids. The germline V gene has CDR1 SGHVS and CDR2 FNYEAQ. CDR3 loop: CASSLVAGADSPLHF. DNA for the CDR3: TGTGCCAGCAGCTTAGTGGCAGGGGCGGATTCACCCCTCCACTTT.

In this sample, this clone turned up a few times. V is TRBV9 and J is TRBJ1-1, with no clear D. The CDR3 covers 14 residues. Germline V gene data show CDR1 as SGDLS and CDR2 as YYNGEE. V lost 1 base and J 7 bases, leaving 14 bases between the germline ends. CDR3 amino acids: CASSVSGNQLEAFF. CDR3 nucleotide sequence: TGTGCCAGCAGCGTATCAGGCAATCAGCTTGAAGCTTTCTTT.

The sample holds a few counts of this clone. The chain carries TRBV27 and TRBJ1-3; D is perhaps TRBD1 (5 bases). V was clipped by 0 bases and J by 0 bases, with 9 bases between them. The CDR3 totals 16 residues. CDR1 and CDR2 (germline): MNHEY, SMNVEV (reference sequence). The CDR3 spells CASSLSGVGSGNTIYF. In nucleotides, the CDR3 is TGTGCCAGCAGTTTATCAGGGGTCGGCTCTGGAAACACCATATATTTT.

The CDR3 DNA sequence: TGTGCCAGTACCAGTGACAGGGGGGGCCCTGAAGCTTTCTTT. Translated, it gives CASTSDRGGPEAFF. This rearrangement joins TRBV19 to TRBJ1-1, with TRBD1 matching over 9 bases. The germline CDR1 and CDR2 sequences are LNHDA and SQIVND (reference sequence). V trimming: 7 bases; J trimming: 6 bases; junction bases outside the gene matches: 9. This CDR3 has 14 amino acids.

The chain recombines TRBV5-6 with TRBJ1-6; 11 bases map to TRBD1. The CDR3 runs to 17 residues. The V and J ends lost 0 bases and 7 bases, in that order; junction bases with no gene match: 6. CDR1 is SGHDT, CDR2 YYEEEE, per germline. CDR3 region: CASSLAGQGVSNSPLHF. The CDR3 DNA is TGTGCCAGCAGCTTGGCGGGACAGGGGGTTAGCAATTCACCCCTCCACTTT.

The V and J genes are TRBV7-8 and TRBJ2-7; 8 nucleotides line up with TRBD1. CDR1 SGHVS and CDR2 FQNEAQ come from the germline V gene. Trimming removed 2 bases from V and 1 base from J; junction bases left unmatched: 7. This CDR3 spans 16 amino acids. For the CDR3, the DNA is TGTGCCAGCAGCTTAAGTGGGACAGGTACATCCTACGAGCAGTACTTC. Amino acids: CASSLSGTGTSYEQYF.

CDR3 sequence: CASSLTGTGVREQYF. The CDR3 region has the DNA TGTGCCAGTAGTTTAACCGGGACGGGGGTCCGTGAGCAGTACTTC. The genes are TRBV19 and TRBJ2-7; tentatively, D is TRBD2 (6 bases). Trimming removed 5 bases at V and 7 bases at J, with 21 bases between. Germline V gene data show CDR1 as LNHDA and CDR2 as SQIVND (reference sequence). This CDR3 spans 15 amino acids.

The chain uses TRBV5-6 and TRBJ1-2; D is unclear. CDR1 and CDR2 from the germline V gene are SGHDT and YYEEEE. Trimming removed 3 bases from V and 1 base from J, with 10 bases in between. This CDR3 is 14 amino acids long. The CDR3 nucleotides are TGTGCCAGCAGCTCCACTCGCCTTAACTATGGCTACACCTTC. Translating gives CASSSTRLNYGYTF.

The chain links TRBV6-1 to TRBJ2-7; 7 bases fit TRBD1. This CDR3 has 12 residues. The germline V gene has CDR1 MNHNS and CDR2 SASEGT. With V trimmed by 4 bases and J by 4 bases, 1 base remained unmatched. CDR3 amino acids: CASSGTGYEQYF. CDR3 DNA: TGTGCCAGCAGTGGGACAGGATACGAGCAGTACTTC.

J is TRBJ1-1 and V is TRBV7-2; a weak D match, TRBD1 (5 bases). Per germline, CDR1 SGHTA and CDR2 FQGNSA. Trimming took 5 bases from V and 4 from J, leaving 14 bases between them. The CDR3 is made up of 14 amino acids. This CDR3 reads CASSANGASTEAFF. The CDR3 DNA sequence: TGTGCCAGCAGCGCCAATGGGGCGAGCACTGAAGCTTTCTTT.

The chain employs TRBV7-7 and TRBJ2-1; D is unclear. V gave up 1 base and J gave up 6 bases, with 10 bases separating them. This CDR3 contains 14 residues. CDR1 is SSHAT, CDR2 FNYEAQ, per germline (reference sequence). CDR3 coding DNA: TGTGCCAGCAGCTTAGTCGGGCACCTCAATGAGCAGTTCTTC. As protein: CASSLVGHLNEQFF.

The chain is built from TRBV19 and TRBJ1-5, with a possible D match to TRBD1 (5 bases). The germline V gene has CDR1 LNHDA and CDR2 SQIVND (reference sequence). The V gene lost 4 bases and the J gene lost 0 bases, with 13 bases spanning the gap. The CDR3 runs 16 residues. This CDR3 reads CASSTFRGDSNQPQHF. The DNA for the CDR3 is TGTGCCAGTAGTACCTTCCGGGGGGATAGCAATCAGCCCCAGCATTTT.